Sequencing of this T cell receptor (beta chain) was carried out in a study of blood T cell repertoires in COVID-19. The repertoire was sequenced with immunoSEQ multiplex PCR; TCRdb's copy has only in-frame clones and lacks some. The top ten clones hold approximately 21% of a sample with around 60,000 clones, 65% to 85% of them seen once. The CDR3 is made up of 14 amino acids. Per germline, CDR1 SGHTA and CDR2 FQGNSA. J lost 2 bases, V lost 5 bases, and 6 bases had no gene match. This clonotype was sampled from a man older than 75 with active or convalescent COVID-19. The material sequenced was peripheral blood. The chain is built from TRBV7-2 and TRBJ2-7; 7 bases map to TRBD1. The chain's CDR3 is CASSQIQGTYEQYF. The CDR3 nucleotides read TGTGCCAGCAGCCAAATACAGGGGACCTACGAGCAGTACTTC.